A single sample is the source of the 27 T cell receptor beta chains below, sequenced in a study of OX40 agonist ivuxolimab in advanced cancers. Libraries were prepared by immunoSEQ multiplex PCR; TCRdb keeps only in-frame clonotypes and omits some of them. The data hold some 85,000 clones, with 70% to 90% observed a single time. The specimen was CD4+ or CD8+ T cells sorted from blood, collected in a trial of the OX40 agonist ivuxolimab. Source of these receptors: an adult with an advanced solid tumor such as melanoma, head and neck, liver or kidney cancer.

This chain uses TRBV6-5 with TRBJ1-6; tentatively, D is TRBD1 (6 bases). The V end was cut by 3 bases, the J end by 2 bases, with 11 bases between. The CDR3 totals 16 residues. Germline V gene data show CDR1 as MNHEY and CDR2 as SVGAGI. The CDR3: CASSYGGVTYNSPLHF. The CDR3 DNA is TGTGCCAGCAGTTATGGGGGCGTCACCTATAATTCACCCCTCCACTTT.

The J gene is TRBJ2-7, the V gene TRBV6-5; 8 nucleotides match TRBD2. The CDR3 spans 14 residues. V lost 3 bases to trimming and J lost 5 bases; unmatched junction nucleotides: 6. Germline V lookup: CDR1 MNHEY, CDR2 SVGAGI. CDR3 sequence: CASSYGGGINEQYF. As DNA, the CDR3 is TGTGCCAGCAGTTATGGCGGGGGGATCAACGAGCAGTACTTC.

This clone was found many times. V usage is TRBV7-9 and J usage is TRBJ1-3; D is unclear. In germline, CDR1 is SEHNR, CDR2 FQNEAQ (reference sequence). This CDR3 is 15 amino acids long. V was cut by 5 bases and J by 3 bases, with 14 bases left in between. This CDR3 is CASSPKRRVGNTIYF. CDR3 DNA: TGTGCCAGCAGCCCGAAGCGACGGGTTGGAAACACCATATATTTT.

The CDR3 region has the DNA TGTGCCAGCAGCCCAGCCCCGACAGGGAAAGGCTACACCTTC. Its protein product is CASSPAPTGKGYTF. V and J are TRBV7-6 and TRBJ1-2; 7 bases are a match to TRBD1. Germline V gene lookup returns CDR1 SGHVS and CDR2 FNYEAQ. This CDR3 has 14 residues. The J segment lost 8 bases and the V segment lost 5 bases, leaving 11 bases of the junction unmatched.

In this sample, this clone turned up once. V gene TRBV11-2 combines with J gene TRBJ2-3; a possible D gene is TRBD2 (6 bases). From germline, CDR1 is SGHAT and CDR2 FQNNGV. V was cut by 4 bases and J by 4 bases, with 9 bases left in between. The CDR3 has 13 amino acids. The CDR3 is CASSYPGADTQYF. In DNA form, the CDR3 reads TGTGCCAGCAGCTATCCGGGGGCAGATACGCAGTATTTT.

In its sample, this clone was seen a few times. This chain links TRBV7-9 with TRBJ2-1, with 10 bases that match TRBD1. This CDR3 contains 15 residues. V lost 3 bases, J lost 7 bases, and 6 bases stayed unmatched. Germline CDR1 reads SEHNR; CDR2 reads FQNEAQ (reference sequence). CDR3 bases: TGTGCCAGCAGCTTGGGGACAGGGGTTCTGAATGAGCAGTTCTTC. This gives the protein CASSLGTGVLNEQFF.

The chain couples TRBV7-6 to TRBJ1-4, with D perhaps TRBD1 (6 bases). V was trimmed by 4 bases and J by 5 bases, leaving 11 bases between them. This CDR3 is built from 14 residues. Germline V gene lookup returns CDR1 SGHVS and CDR2 FNYEAQ. DNA for the CDR3: TGTGCCAGCAGCTCGACAGGCTCAAATGAAAAACTGTTTTTT. Amino acids: CASSSTGSNEKLFF. The whole variable domain, remainder taken from reference TRBV7-6 and TRBJ1-4, is GAGVSQSPRYKVTKRGQDVALRCDPISGHVSLYWYRQALGQGPEFLTYFNYEAQQDKSGLPNDRFSAERPEGSISTLTIQRTEQRDSAMYRCASSSTGSNEKLFFGSGTQLSVL.

Written as DNA, the CDR3 is TGTGCCAGCAGTTTATCCCTACTCTACACCGGGACAGGGAGGACCTACGAGCAGTACTTC. It yields the protein CASSLSLLYTGTGRTYEQYF. This chain uses TRBV27 with TRBJ2-7; TRBD1 aligns across 9 bases. This CDR3 has 20 residues. With 0 bases clipped from V and 2 bases from J, the junction kept 17 bases outside the gene matches. Germline CDR1 reads MNHEY; CDR2 reads SMNVEV (reference sequence).

This chain joins TRBV6-5 and TRBJ2-2; D is uncertain. The CDR3 sequence is 16 residues long. With 2 bases removed from V and 0 bases from J, the gap between germline ends came to 10 bases. Germline-derived CDR1 and CDR2 are MNHEY and SVGAGI. The CDR3 here is CASSYGRATNTGELFF. CDR3 bases: TGTGCCAGCAGTTACGGGCGTGCCACGAACACCGGGGAGCTGTTTTTT.

The chain combines TRBV7-3 with TRBJ2-2; unclear D gene. The V end was cut by 5 bases, the J end by 8 bases, with 9 bases between. CDR3 size: 12 residues. Germline-derived CDR1 and CDR2 are SGHTA and FQGTGA. The CDR3 DNA sequence: TGTGCCAGCAGCCTCCCTGGAGGGGAGCTGTTTTTT. It encodes CASSLPGGELFF.

DNA of the CDR3: TGCGCCAGCAGCTTGATCCTGGACAGCCTGTCGTCCTACGAGCAGTACTTC. It codes for CASSLILDSLSSYEQYF. The rearrangement joins TRBV5-1 to TRBJ2-7, with D maybe TRBD1 (6 bases). From germline, CDR1 is SGHRS and CDR2 YFSETQ. The CDR3 is made up of 17 amino acids. V lost 1 base, J lost 1 base, and 18 bases lay in between.

The CDR3 DNA reads TGTGCCAGCGCAAATAACAGGGCCTACCAAGAGACCCAGTACTTC. Protein product: CASANNRAYQETQYF. The rearrangement joins TRBV27 to TRBJ2-5, with D possibly TRBD1 on 6 matching bases. Germline loops: CDR1 MNHEY, CDR2 SMNVEV (reference sequence). V was clipped by 8 bases and J by 0 bases, with 16 bases between them. The CDR3 is made up of 15 amino acids.

The rearrangement uses TRBV19 and TRBJ2-5, with 10 bases fitting TRBD2. The CDR3 consists of 13 residues. V shed 7 bases, J shed 4 bases, and the junction held 3 bases outside the gene matches. Per germline, CDR1 LNHDA and CDR2 SQIVND (reference sequence). The CDR3 region has the DNA TGTGCCAGTACCCGACTAGCGGGAGAGACCCAGTACTTC. Encoded protein: CASTRLAGETQYF.

This clone appeared a few times. The genes are TRBV10-1 and TRBJ1-6; D is unclear. CDR1 and CDR2 (germline): WNHNN, SYGVQD (reference sequence). The length of the CDR3 is 12 residues. V was cut by 3 bases and J by 9 bases, with 6 bases left in between. DNA of the CDR3: TGCGCCAGCAGTGAAGTTGGTTCACCCCTCCACTTT. Translation: CASSEVGSPLHF.

This clone is medium-sized in the sample. The chain joins TRBV4-1 to TRBJ1-2; D call uncertain. Germline V gene data show CDR1 as MGHRA and CDR2 as YSYEKL. The CDR3 has 15 amino acids. Trimming cost V 3 bases and J 2 bases, with 13 bases left between them. CDR3 loop: CASSHPISGNYGYTF. As DNA, the CDR3 is TGCGCCAGCAGCCATCCTATTTCTGGGAACTATGGCTACACCTTC.

V is TRBV5-8 and J is TRBJ2-7; TRBD2 matches 10 bases. The CDR3 extends over 14 amino acids. Germline CDR1 SGHTS, CDR2 YDEGEE. J gave up 2 bases and V 5 bases, and 4 bases lay outside the gene matches. In DNA, the CDR3 is TGTGCCAGCAGGTTAGCGGGGGGACCCTACGAGCAGTACTTC. This encodes CASRLAGGPYEQYF. Drawing the rest from reference TRBV5-8 and TRBJ2-7, the complete variable domain is EAGVTQSPTHLIKTRGQQATLRCSPISGHTSVYWYQQALGLGLQFLLWYDEGEERNRGNFPPRFSGRQFPNYSSELNVNALELEDSALYLCASRLAGGPYEQYFGPGTRLTVT.

This chain connects TRBV27 to TRBJ1-2; 10 nucleotides line up with TRBD1. The germline V gene encodes CDR1 MNHEY and CDR2 SMNVEV (reference sequence). CDR3 length: 15 amino acids. V lost 4 bases and J lost 4; bases outside the gene matches: 6. DNA of the CDR3: TGTGCCAGCAGTTCGGGACAGGGGCCCTTCTATGGCTACACCTTC. Translation: CASSSGQGPFYGYTF.

V is TRBV5-1 and J is TRBJ2-5; 12 positions agree with TRBD2. TRBJ2-7 matches the DNA end more closely, so the J call is doubtful. The CDR3 totals 18 residues. In germline, CDR1 is SGHRS, CDR2 YFSETQ. In nucleotides, the CDR3 is TGCGCCAGCAGCTTGGGAATTGCGACTAGCGGGGGCGCCTACGAGCAGTACTTC. It codes for CASSLGIATSGGAYEQYF.

This rearrangement joins TRBV7-9 to TRBJ1-2, with D unresolved. The germline V and J ends were trimmed by 8 bases and 4 bases, with 14 bases remaining between them. The germline CDR1 and CDR2 sequences are SEHNR and FQNEAQ (reference sequence). CDR3 size: 13 residues. CDR3: CASSNGGFYGYTF. Here the CDR3 DNA reads TGTGCCAGCTCCAACGGAGGTTTCTATGGCTACACCTTC. The complete variable domain, with remaining parts taken from reference TRBV7-9 and TRBJ1-2, reads DTGVSQNPRHKITKRGQNVTFRCDPISEHNRLYWYRQTLGQGPEFLTYFQNEAQLEKSRLLSDRFSAERPKGSFSTLEIQRTEQGDSAMYLCASSNGGFYGYTFGSGTRLTVV.

The V gene is TRBV9, the J gene TRBJ2-3, with 9 nucleotides matching TRBD1. The CDR3 totals 14 residues. Germline V lookup: CDR1 SGDLS, CDR2 YYNGEE. J was trimmed by 5 bases and V by 4 bases; bases with no gene match: 5. CDR3 residues: CASSTGQGRDTQYF. The CDR3 region has the DNA TGTGCCAGCAGCACGGGACAGGGCCGAGATACGCAGTATTTT.

This chain joins TRBV6-1 and TRBJ1-2; 7 nucleotides align to TRBD1. The CDR3 contains 13 residues. With V trimmed by 6 bases and J by 6 bases, 7 bases remained unmatched. Germline V gene lookup returns CDR1 MNHNS and CDR2 SASEGT. The CDR3 protein is CASRRTGEDGYTF. The CDR3, as DNA: TGTGCCAGCAGGCGGACAGGCGAGGATGGCTACACCTTC.

The chain recombines TRBV2 with TRBJ2-7; D is unclear. V was shortened by 6 bases and J by 5 bases, with 20 bases between the two germline ends. Germline assignment: CDR1 SNHLY and CDR2 FYNNEI. The CDR3 covers 15 residues. CDR3 in amino acids: CASSPSGTAFHEQYF. The CDR3 nucleotides read TGTGCCAGCAGCCCATCCGGAACAGCATTCCACGAGCAGTACTTC.

V gene TRBV6-5 combines with J gene TRBJ2-5; no reliable D call. The last part of the DNA fits TRBJ2-7 better; the J call may be wrong. CDR3 length: 12 residues. In germline, CDR1 is MNHEY, CDR2 SVGAGI. CDR3: CASSPFPYEQYF. For the CDR3, the DNA is TGTGCCAGCAGTCCCTTCCCTTACGAGCAGTACTTC.

The rearrangement links TRBV7-2 to TRBJ1-1, with D unclear. V was clipped by 1 base and J by 4 bases, with 7 bases between them. The CDR3 contains 13 residues. Looked up from germline, CDR1 is SGHTA and CDR2 is FQGNSA. CDR3 DNA sequence: TGTGCCAGCAGCTTAGAGGAGCTCACTGAAGCTTTCTTT. It codes for CASSLEELTEAFF.

This chain uses TRBV6-5 with TRBJ2-7, with D unresolved. V lost 4 bases to trimming and J lost 0 bases, with 4 bases between them. There are 12 residues in the CDR3. Germline-derived CDR1 and CDR2 are MNHEY and SVGAGI. CDR3 coding DNA: TGTGCCAGCAGTTCGAGCTCCTACGAGCAGTACTTC. Encoded protein: CASSSSSYEQYF.

V and J are TRBV6-5 and TRBJ2-7; no firm D call. Germline CDR1 reads MNHEY; CDR2 reads SVGAGI. The length of the CDR3 is 13 residues. Trimming left V 0 bases short and J 6 bases short, with 9 bases between. The CDR3 nucleotides read TGTGCCAGCAGTTACTCGGGCGAGTCCGAGCAGTACTTC. It encodes CASSYSGESEQYF.

The chain joins TRBV29-1 to TRBJ1-4; weak D call: TRBD1 (6 bases). The CDR3 covers 14 residues. Trimming pared 8 bases from V and 7 bases from J, leaving 20 bases between. CDR1 and CDR2 (germline): SQVTM, ANQGSEA. The CDR3 region has the DNA TGCAGCCCTACGGGCAGGGGAGCGAGTGAAAAACTGTTTTTT. Its translation: CSPTGRGASEKLFF.